Sequencing of this T cell receptor (beta chain) was carried out in a study of shared clonotypes between healthy human individuals. In the sorted-subset replicate PCRs, 150 to 200 ng DNA, 30,000 or so T cell genomes, was used. Clones were sequenced by immunoSEQ multiplex PCR, and TCRdb holds only the in-frame ones, with some missing. The sample holds about 2 million clones, over 85% seen once. This clone was counted a single time. Germline V lookup: CDR1 MNHEY, CDR2 SMNVEV (reference sequence). CDR3 size: 15 residues. V was cut by 1 base and J by 2 bases, with 11 bases left in between. The receptor was isolated from a man younger than 35 in good health. The J gene is TRBJ1-1, the V gene TRBV27, with D uncertain. Source material: naive CD4+ T cells sorted from blood. Regarding subset: CD45RA+ positively selected. CDR3 nucleotides: TGTGCCAGCAGTTTATACGGCGGTTCTAACACTGAAGCTTTCTTT. Amino acid sequence: CASSLYGGSNTEAFF.